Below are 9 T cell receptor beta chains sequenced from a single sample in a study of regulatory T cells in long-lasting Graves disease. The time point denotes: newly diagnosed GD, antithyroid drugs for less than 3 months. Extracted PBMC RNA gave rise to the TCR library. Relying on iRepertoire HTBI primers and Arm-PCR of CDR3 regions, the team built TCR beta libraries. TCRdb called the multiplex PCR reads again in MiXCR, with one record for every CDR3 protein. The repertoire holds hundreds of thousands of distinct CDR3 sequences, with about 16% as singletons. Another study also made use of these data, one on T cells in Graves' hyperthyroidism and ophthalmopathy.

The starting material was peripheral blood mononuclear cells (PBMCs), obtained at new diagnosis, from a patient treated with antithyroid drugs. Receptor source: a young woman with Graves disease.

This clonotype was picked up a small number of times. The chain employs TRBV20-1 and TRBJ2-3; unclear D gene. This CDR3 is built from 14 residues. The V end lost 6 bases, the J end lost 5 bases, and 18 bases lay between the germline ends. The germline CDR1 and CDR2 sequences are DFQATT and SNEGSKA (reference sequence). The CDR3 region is CSARNFGLGDTQYF. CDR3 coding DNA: TGCAGTGCCAGGAACTTCGGCCTCGGAGATACGCAGTATTTT.

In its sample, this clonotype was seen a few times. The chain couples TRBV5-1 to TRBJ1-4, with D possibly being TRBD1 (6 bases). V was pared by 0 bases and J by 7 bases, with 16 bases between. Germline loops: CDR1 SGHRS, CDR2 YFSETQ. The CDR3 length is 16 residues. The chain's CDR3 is CASSLAQTGRTEKLFF. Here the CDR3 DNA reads TGCGCCAGCAGCTTGGCCCAGACAGGAAGGACTGAAAAACTGTTTTTT.

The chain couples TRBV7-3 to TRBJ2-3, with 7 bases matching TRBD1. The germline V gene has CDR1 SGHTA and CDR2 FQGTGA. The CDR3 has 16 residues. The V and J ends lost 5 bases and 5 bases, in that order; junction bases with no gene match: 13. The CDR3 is CASSANQGVLVDTQYF. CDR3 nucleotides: TGTGCCAGCAGCGCCAATCAGGGGGTGTTGGTAGATACGCAGTATTTT.

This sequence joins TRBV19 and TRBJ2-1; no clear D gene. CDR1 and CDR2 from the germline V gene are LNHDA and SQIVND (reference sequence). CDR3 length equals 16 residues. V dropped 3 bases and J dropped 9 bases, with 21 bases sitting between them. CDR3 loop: CASSIGDVARVGEQFF. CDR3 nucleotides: TGTGCCAGTAGTATTGGGGATGTAGCCCGAGTGGGTGAGCAGTTCTTC.

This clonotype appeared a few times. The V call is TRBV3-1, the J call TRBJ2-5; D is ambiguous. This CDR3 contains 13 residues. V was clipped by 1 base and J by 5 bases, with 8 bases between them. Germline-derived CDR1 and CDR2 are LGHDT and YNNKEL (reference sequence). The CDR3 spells CASSQVDRETQYF. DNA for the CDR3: TGTGCCAGCAGCCAAGTTGATCGGGAGACCCAGTACTTC.

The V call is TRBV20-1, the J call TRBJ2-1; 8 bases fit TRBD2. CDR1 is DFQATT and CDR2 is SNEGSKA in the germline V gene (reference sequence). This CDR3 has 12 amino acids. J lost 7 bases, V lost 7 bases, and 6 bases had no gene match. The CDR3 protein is CSEAGELNEQFF. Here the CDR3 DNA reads TGCAGTGAAGCGGGAGAGTTGAATGAGCAGTTCTTC.

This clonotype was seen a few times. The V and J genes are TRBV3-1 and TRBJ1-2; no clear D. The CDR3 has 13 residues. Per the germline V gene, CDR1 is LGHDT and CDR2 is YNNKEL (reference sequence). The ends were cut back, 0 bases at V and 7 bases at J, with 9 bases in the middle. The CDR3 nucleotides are TGTGCCAGCAGCCAAGATGTCCGGGTTGGCTACACCTTC. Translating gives CASSQDVRVGYTF.

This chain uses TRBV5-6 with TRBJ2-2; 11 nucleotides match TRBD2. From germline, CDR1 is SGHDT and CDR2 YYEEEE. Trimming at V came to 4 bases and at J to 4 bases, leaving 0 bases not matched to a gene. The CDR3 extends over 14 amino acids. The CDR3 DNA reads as TGTGCCAGCAGCACTAGCGGGAGCACCGGGGAGCTGTTTTTT. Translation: CASSTSGSTGELFF.

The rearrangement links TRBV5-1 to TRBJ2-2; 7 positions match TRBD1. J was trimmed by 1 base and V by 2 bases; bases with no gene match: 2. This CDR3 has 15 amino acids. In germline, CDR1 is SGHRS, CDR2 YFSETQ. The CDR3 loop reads CASSLGQVNTGELFF. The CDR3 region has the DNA TGCGCCAGCAGCTTAGGACAGGTGAACACCGGGGAGCTGTTTTTT.